This TCR beta chain derives from a study of blood T cell repertoires in COVID-19. The CDR3 is made up of 12 amino acids. Trimming left V 6 bases short and J 8 bases short, with 13 bases between. Using immunoSEQ multiplex PCR, the repertoire was profiled, and TCRdb retains in-frame clones only, with some absent. The profile covers roughly 330,000 clones, with 70% to 90% appearing a single time and around 6% taken by the ten largest. The sample was peripheral blood. The chain carries TRBV12-3 or TRBV12-4 and TRBJ1-2, with D unresolved. The origin of this receptor is a man aged 18 to 29 who had recovered from COVID-19. The CDR3 loop reads CASSSPPGGYTF. The CDR3 coding sequence is TGTGCCAGCAGCTCGCCCCCGGGGGGCTACACCTTC.